A single sample gave rise to the 29 T cell receptor beta chains below, sequenced in a study of blood T cells in healthy people across ages. Sample-barcoded 5' priming and a J-beta primer mix drove a second PCR of 7 to 11 cycles. TCRdb reprocessed the 5' RACE reads via MiXCR and lists one record per CDR3 protein. The sample shows fewer than 1,200,000 distinct CDR3 sequences, 20% to 25% of them seen only once. The sample also formed part of further work on T cells of mothers and their children.

Material: blood. These TCRs come from a girl between 2 and 10 years old in good health.

J is TRBJ2-5 and V is TRBV12-3 or TRBV12-4; unclear D gene. The CDR3 totals 15 residues. The V gene lost 3 bases and the J gene lost 1 base, with 12 bases spanning the gap. Here the CDR3 reads CASSLRIGIQETQYF. The CDR3 nucleotides read TGTGCCAGCAGTTTGAGGATAGGAATCCAAGAGACCCAGTACTTC.

The chain carries TRBV2 and TRBJ2-2; the D gene is possibly TRBD2 (6 bases). This CDR3 region has 14 residues. The V gene lost 7 bases and the J gene lost 0 bases, with 9 bases spanning the gap. Looked up from germline, CDR1 is SNHLY and CDR2 is FYNNEI. CDR3 nucleotide sequence: TGTGCCAGCAAACGGGGGACGAACACCGGGGAGCTGTTTTTT. Translation gives CASKRGTNTGELFF. Combining the CDR3 with reference TRBV2 and TRBJ2-2 gives the whole variable domain EPEVTQTPSHQVTQMGQEVILRCVPISNHLYFYWYRQILGQKVEFLVSFYNNEISEKSEIFDDQFSVERPDGSNFTLKIRSTKLEDSAMYFCASKRGTNTGELFFGEGSRLTVL.

In this sample, this clonotype turned up a few times. The CDR3 sequence is CASSLGLLGHNEQFF. The CDR3 bases are TGTGCCAGCAGTTTAGGGTTGCTTGGGCACAATGAGCAGTTCTTC. J is TRBJ2-1 and V is TRBV12-3 or TRBV12-4; D unresolved. The CDR3 sequence is 15 residues long. V lost 1 base and J 5 bases, leaving 12 bases between the germline ends.

This clonotype has a handful of counts. V is TRBV12-3 or TRBV12-4 and J is TRBJ2-6, with D possibly TRBD2 on 6 matching bases. The V and J ends lost 6 bases and 4 bases respectively, with 10 bases between them. The length of the CDR3 is 14 residues. CDR3 region: CASSHGRGANVLTF. The CDR3 DNA is TGTGCCAGCAGCCACGGGAGAGGGGCCAACGTCCTGACTTTC.

The sample holds many counts of this clonotype. The chain carries TRBV29-1 and TRBJ2-2; D remains ambiguous. V was cut by 4 bases and J by 3 bases, with 6 bases left in between. Germline loops: CDR1 SQVTM, CDR2 ANQGSEA. The CDR3 length is 12 residues. In DNA form, the CDR3 reads TGCAGCGTTGTTGGGGACACCGGGGAGCTGTTTTTT. Protein product: CSVVGDTGELFF.

The chain employs TRBV6-5 and TRBJ2-5; 7 bases are a match to TRBD1. The germline CDR1 and CDR2 sequences are MNHEY and SVGAGI. The ends lost 5 bases at V and 5 bases at J; junction bases unmatched: 8. The CDR3 consists of 14 residues. CDR3 region: CASSMTGMSETQYF. In DNA, the CDR3 is TGTGCCAGCAGTATGACAGGGATGAGTGAGACCCAGTACTTC.

This sequence joins TRBV15 and TRBJ2-5; D possibly corresponds to TRBD1 (5 bases). CDR3 length equals 13 residues. V dropped 8 bases and J dropped 1 base, with 11 bases sitting between them. CDR1 and CDR2 from the germline V gene are LNHNV and YYDKDF (reference sequence). This CDR3 reads CATSRQLQETQYF. The CDR3 bases are TGTGCCACCTCGCGACAGCTCCAAGAGACCCAGTACTTC.

The chain combines TRBV20-1 with TRBJ2-1, with 10 bases matching TRBD2. Germline trimming cut 5 bases from V and 4 bases from J; bases unmatched to any gene: 17. Germline V gene data show CDR1 as DFQATT and CDR2 as SNEGSKA (reference sequence). This CDR3 has 18 amino acids. CDR3 sequence (DNA): TGCAGTGCTCGTAGCGGGGGGTTTAACCGTCATGGTTACAATGAGCAGTTCTTC. Translated: CSARSGGFNRHGYNEQFF.

This clonotype has a handful of counts. The genes are TRBV19 and TRBJ1-1; D not resolved. Trimming pared 4 bases from V and 1 base from J, leaving 10 bases between. The CDR3 totals 14 residues. Germline V gives CDR1 LNHDA, CDR2 SQIVND (reference sequence). The CDR3 DNA is TGTGCCAGTAGTAAGAGTTGGGCGAACACTGAAGCTTTCTTT. Protein product: CASSKSWANTEAFF.

This clonotype was seen a few times. The chain has TRBV5-1 and TRBJ1-2, with no clear D. Germline lookup yields CDR1 SGHRS and CDR2 YFSETQ. This CDR3 has 13 amino acids. V dropped 6 bases and J dropped 14 bases, with 23 bases sitting between them. The CDR3 reads CASNWESLYTGTF. CDR3 coding DNA: TGCGCCAGCAACTGGGAATCTTTATACACCGGGACCTTC. Full variable domain (missing parts from reference TRBV5-1 and TRBJ1-2): KAGVTQTPRYLIKTRGQQVTLSCSPISGHRSVSWYQQTPGQGLQFLFEYFSETQRNKGNFPGRFSGRQFSNSRSEMNVSTLELGDSALYLCASNWESLYTGTFGSGTRLTVV.

This chain uses TRBV3-1 with TRBJ2-5, with 13 nucleotides matching TRBD2. The germline V gene encodes CDR1 LGHDT and CDR2 YNNKEL (reference sequence). CDR3 size: 17 residues. Losses at the gene ends were 4 bases for V and 1 base for J; bases not matched to a gene: 6. The CDR3 here is CASSLGLAGIPQETQYF. In DNA form, the CDR3 reads TGTGCCAGCAGCCTGGGACTAGCGGGAATACCCCAAGAGACCCAGTACTTC.

This clonotype was counted between two and nine times. This chain uses TRBV5-6 with TRBJ2-1, with D perhaps TRBD2 (5 bases). Between the trimmed V and J ends, which lost 2 bases and 2 bases, there was a span of 14 bases. Germline CDR1 SGHDT, CDR2 YYEEEE. The CDR3 is 16 amino acids. CDR3 loop: CASSFSAGSPYNEQFF. In DNA form, the CDR3 reads TGTGCCAGCAGCTTCTCGGCGGGCAGTCCCTACAATGAGCAGTTCTTC. Full variable domain (remainder filled in from reference TRBV5-6 and TRBJ2-1): DAGVTQSPTHLIKTRGQQVTLRCSPKSGHDTVSWYQQALGQGPQFIFQYYEEEERQRGNFPDRFSGHQFPNYSSELNVNALLLGDSALYLCASSFSAGSPYNEQFFGPGTRLTVL.

This clonotype has a handful of counts. The J gene is TRBJ1-2, the V gene TRBV4-3; D is ambiguous. V shed 4 bases and J shed 0 bases, with 12 bases lying between them. This CDR3 comprises 15 residues. Germline V lookup: CDR1 LGHNA, CDR2 YSLEER. In DNA, the CDR3 is TGCGCCAGCAGCCTCGACAAAACAGCTAACTATGGCTACACCTTC. It encodes CASSLDKTANYGYTF.

This clonotype was seen many times. V and J are TRBV12-3 or TRBV12-4 and TRBJ1-4, with 7 positions matching TRBD1. V shed 5 bases and J 7 bases; nucleotides not matched to a gene: 4. CDR3 size: 13 residues. The CDR3 nucleotides read TGTGCCAGCAGTAGGGGACAGCTTGAAAAACTGTTTTTT. Its translation: CASSRGQLEKLFF.

The V and J genes are TRBV24-1 and TRBJ2-1; the D is unclear. Germline assignment: CDR1 KGHDR and CDR2 SFDVKD. Trimming shortened V by 4 bases and J by 0 bases, and 21 bases separated the two germline ends. The CDR3 has 19 amino acids. The CDR3 is CATSEPIGSGSSSYNEQFF. In DNA form, the CDR3 reads TGTGCCACCAGTGAACCAATAGGGTCGGGTAGTAGCTCCTACAATGAGCAGTTCTTC.

This clonotype was detected a few times. The rearrangement uses TRBV6-2 or TRBV6-3 and TRBJ2-1; 8 nucleotides align to TRBD1. Germline V lookup: CDR1 MNHEY, CDR2 SVGEGT. The CDR3 is 15 amino acids. The V gene end was trimmed by 6 bases and the J gene end by 0 bases; junction bases not matched to a gene: 4. The CDR3, as DNA: TGTGCCAGCAGCCGGGGGACAGGCTCCTACAATGAGCAGTTCTTC. Protein sequence: CASSRGTGSYNEQFF.

The chain uses TRBV27 and TRBJ2-5; D possibly corresponds to TRBD1 (6 bases). The CDR3 is 14 residues long. The ends were cut back, 6 bases at V and 1 base at J, with 12 bases in the middle. Germline CDR1 reads MNHEY; CDR2 reads SMNVEV (reference sequence). CDR3 amino acids: CASSQTGPQETQYF. The CDR3 nucleotides read TGTGCCAGCAGCCAGACAGGACCCCAAGAGACCCAGTACTTC.

This clonotype was seen only a few times. This chain connects TRBV12-3 or TRBV12-4 to TRBJ1-2, with a possible D match to TRBD1 (5 bases). This CDR3 comprises 13 residues. V was trimmed by 4 bases and J by 6 bases, leaving 12 bases between them. Here the CDR3 reads CASSSPGRHGYTF. Written as DNA, the CDR3 is TGTGCCAGCAGTTCCCCGGGACGGCATGGCTACACCTTC.

This clonotype was counted only a few times. V gene TRBV19 combines with J gene TRBJ2-6; D call uncertain. The CDR3 runs 15 residues. Germline lookup yields CDR1 LNHDA and CDR2 SQIVND (reference sequence). V was cut by 3 bases and J by 0 bases, with 6 bases left in between. The CDR3 DNA reads as TGTGCCAGTAGTATCTTCAGCTCTGGGGCCAACGTCCTGACTTTC. This translates into CASSIFSSGANVLTF.

This clonotype turned up a few times. This rearrangement joins TRBV5-6 to TRBJ1-4; possibly TRBD1 for D (5 bases). This CDR3 has 15 residues. Looked up from germline, CDR1 is SGHDT and CDR2 is YYEEEE. V was pared by 2 bases and J by 8 bases, with 16 bases between. CDR3 region: CASSFDPRVEEKLFF. CDR3 nucleotide sequence: TGTGCCAGCAGCTTCGATCCCAGGGTGGAGGAAAAACTGTTTTTT.

The V gene is TRBV11-2, the J gene TRBJ2-7; 10 bases match TRBD2. The CDR3 runs 14 residues. Germline lookup yields CDR1 SGHAT and CDR2 FQNNGV. V shed 3 bases, J shed 6 bases, and the junction held 5 bases outside the gene matches. The CDR3 DNA reads as TGTGCCAGCAGCTTTCCTAGCGGGAGCGCCGAGCAGTACTTC. This gives the protein CASSFPSGSAEQYF.

V and J are TRBV9 and TRBJ2-3, with D perhaps TRBD2 (5 bases). The CDR3 contains 15 residues. CDR1 and CDR2 (germline): SGDLS, YYNGEE. Trimming took 3 bases from V and 0 from J, leaving 11 bases between them. The CDR3 reads CASSGGSSSTDTQYF. Here the CDR3 DNA reads TGTGCCAGCAGCGGAGGGTCTTCTAGCACAGATACGCAGTATTTT.

This chain's CDR3 is CASSLAGSPRFSGANVLTF. CDR3 bases: TGCGCCAGCAGCTTGGCCGGCTCTCCAAGGTTCTCTGGGGCCAACGTCCTGACTTTC. The chain couples TRBV5-1 to TRBJ2-6; no clear D gene. V lost 0 bases and J 0 bases, leaving 16 bases between the germline ends. There are 19 residues in the CDR3. Germline V gene data show CDR1 as SGHRS and CDR2 as YFSETQ.

This chain uses TRBV10-3 with TRBJ2-7, with a weak D call TRBD1 (6 bases). The CDR3 sequence is 15 residues long. V was trimmed by 11 bases and J by 0 bases, leaving 20 bases between them. Germline CDR1 and CDR2: ENHRY and SYGVKD. The CDR3 region is CAVSFKDSTSYEQYF. For the CDR3, the DNA is TGTGCCGTAAGTTTTAAGGACAGCACCTCCTACGAGCAGTACTTC.

The chain links TRBV28 to TRBJ1-4; D possibly corresponds to TRBD1 (6 bases). CDR3 length: 14 amino acids. V lost 6 bases and J 5 bases, leaving 13 bases between the germline ends. Germline CDR1 is MDHEN and CDR2 is SYDVKM. CDR3 region: CASRTGTKNEKLFF. The CDR3 DNA sequence: TGTGCCAGCAGAACCGGGACAAAGAATGAAAAACTGTTTTTT.

The chain has TRBV10-3 and TRBJ2-1; 8 bases are shared with TRBD1. V was clipped by 2 bases and J by 10 bases; unmatched bases: 10. In germline, CDR1 is ENHRY, CDR2 SYGVKD. The CDR3 extends over 15 amino acids. In DNA, the CDR3 is TGTGCCATCAGTGAGCGGACAGGGAGCGCAAAGGAGCAGTTCTTC. Protein: CAISERTGSAKEQFF.

This rearrangement joins TRBV4-3 to TRBJ1-2; D perhaps matches TRBD1 (6 bases). V was clipped by 3 bases and J by 6 bases, with 14 bases between them. The CDR3 contains 14 residues. Germline-derived CDR1 and CDR2 are LGHNA and YSLEER. CDR3 region: CASSHLKQGDGYTF. CDR3 coding DNA: TGCGCCAGCAGCCATCTCAAACAGGGCGATGGCTACACCTTC.

This sequence joins TRBV6-1 and TRBJ2-5; 11 nucleotides line up with TRBD2. V trimming: 6 bases; J trimming: 7 bases; junction bases outside the gene matches: 13. CDR1 and CDR2 (germline): MNHNS, SASEGT. The CDR3 has 16 amino acids. The CDR3 is CASSSLAVAGGVTQYF. As DNA, the CDR3 is TGTGCCAGCAGCTCCTTAGCTGTAGCGGGAGGGGTGACCCAGTACTTC.

The CDR3 region is CASESADSTDTQYF. CDR3 DNA sequence: TGTGCCAGCGAATCAGCGGATAGCACAGATACGCAGTATTTT. V is TRBV6-2 or TRBV6-3 and J is TRBJ2-3; tentative D call: TRBD2 (5 bases). Germline CDR1 and CDR2: MNHEY and SVGEGT. CDR3 length: 14 residues. Between the trimmed V and J ends, which lost 8 bases and 0 bases, there was a span of 12 bases.